Here is one T cell receptor beta chain with its context. What it binds is not known. These data come from a study of post-analysis software for immune sequencing data. Study outcomes and limitations: When compared against controls, multiple sclerosis patients showed significantly lower normalized Chao1 diversity. TRBV5-6, TRBV5-1 and TRBV20-1 were among several TRBV segments more frequent in patients than controls.

The CDR3 has 13 amino acids. The germline CDR1 and CDR2 sequences are DFQATT and SNEGSKA (reference sequence). V lost 5 bases and J 7 bases, leaving 17 bases between the germline ends. Unique molecular identifiers had been added to the TCR beta cDNA libraries. TCRdb passed the PCR reads through MiXCR, listing each CDR3 protein once. The sample carries approximately 730,000 distinct CDR3 sequences, 30% recorded once. V is TRBV20-1 and J is TRBJ2-5, with D maybe TRBD2 (6 bases). The sequencing input was blood. This receptor was obtained from a girl aged 10 to 17 with multiple sclerosis. CDR3 protein: CSAWQGGSGTQYF. CDR3 in DNA: TGCAGTGCTTGGCAGGGAGGTAGTGGGACCCAGTACTTC.